One T cell receptor beta chain is described in this entry. No antigen is known for it. Cells were CD45RO-negative CD62L-positive naive CD4 T cells sorted from PBMCs. With V trimmed by 3 bases and J by 5 bases, 12 bases remained unmatched. The CDR3 loop spans 19 amino acids. CDR1 is MRHNA and CDR2 is SNTAGT in the germline V gene. Only in-frame clones appear in the TCRdb table, and some are missing; sequencing was by immunoSEQ multiplex PCR. The sample lists roughly 80,000 clones; 85% to 95% were seen once. These data belong to a study of human versus mouse CDR3 diversity and MHC coevolution. Across the study: Reportedly, immunoSEQ detects one in 200,000 T cells with minimized PCR bias. Each sample yielded 0.6 x 10^7 to 1.6 x 10^7 valid reads. The study, taken as a whole, reports: Compared with mice, human CDR3s carried more deletions and insertions on average.

This chain joins TRBV6-4 and TRBJ2-2, with 13 positions matching TRBD2. This receptor was taken from a person aged 30-70 years in good health. Source material: naive CD4+ T cells from blood. Subset here: CD45RO-negative CD62L-positive naive CD4 T cells. The CDR3 loop is CASSEGRTMTSGRTGELFF. The CDR3 nucleotides read TGTGCCAGCAGTGAGGGCAGGACCATGACTAGCGGGAGGACCGGGGAGCTGTTTTTT.